The entry below describes one T cell receptor (beta chain). Its antigen remains unidentified. The CDR3 runs to 14 residues. CDR1 and CDR2 from the germline V gene are SGHNT and YYREEE (reference sequence). V was clipped by 5 bases and J by 3 bases, with 12 bases between them. The data were obtained in a study of T cell responses to AZD1222 COVID-19 vaccine. General observations from the study: White British people made up most donors, females outnumbered males, and clonal diversity was possibly underestimated. It was only a handful of AZD1222 recipients who were seropositive at baseline.

The assay was immunoSEQ multiplex PCR, and TCRdb's table has in-frame clones only and misses some. The sample carries 150,000 to 200,000 clones, 90% to 95% recorded once. The material sequenced was peripheral blood, taken on day 0 of MenACWY control vaccination. J is TRBJ1-5 and V is TRBV5-4; D is unresolved. The receptor comes from an adult in good health. This CDR3 reads CASRLWPNNQPQHF. CDR3 DNA: TGTGCCAGCAGATTGTGGCCGAACAATCAGCCCCAGCATTTT.